Below, 9 T cell receptor beta chains from the same sample are listed, as sequenced in a study of OX40 agonist ivuxolimab in advanced cancers. Method: immunoSEQ multiplex PCR; TCRdb's copy keeps in-frame clones and lacks some. Among 65,000 to 85,000 clones, around 90% were seen once, and the ten largest hold 7.6%. The source material was CD4+ or CD8+ T cells sorted from blood, sampled in a trial of the OX40 agonist ivuxolimab. The receptors here all came from an adult with an advanced solid tumor such as melanoma, head and neck, liver or kidney cancer.

The chain joins TRBV6-9 to TRBJ1-4; D is unclear. The V and J ends lost 8 bases and 5 bases respectively, with 9 bases between them. Germline V CDR1 and CDR2: MNHGY, SVAAGI. CDR3 length: 12 residues. The CDR3 sequence is CASSNLNEKLFF. CDR3 coding DNA: TGTGCCAGCTCCAACTTAAATGAAAAACTGTTTTTT.

J is TRBJ2-3 and V is TRBV19; 11 bases match TRBD1. This CDR3 is 17 amino acids long. Germline lookup yields CDR1 LNHDA and CDR2 SQIVND (reference sequence). V trimming: 3 bases; J trimming: 2 bases; junction bases outside the gene matches: 7. Here the CDR3 reads CASSMQDRGPFTDTQYF. In DNA, the CDR3 is TGTGCCAGTAGTATGCAGGACAGGGGGCCGTTCACAGATACGCAGTATTTT.

The chain has TRBV27 and TRBJ2-3; D is unresolved. This CDR3 comprises 17 residues. The ends were cut back, 5 bases at V and 0 bases at J, with 18 bases in the middle. Germline CDR1 is MNHEY and CDR2 is SMNVEV (reference sequence). As DNA, the CDR3 is TGTGCCAGCAGTGATAACCTATATACTCTTAGCACAGATACGCAGTATTTT. Its protein product is CASSDNLYTLSTDTQYF.

The chain joins TRBV13 to TRBJ1-2; D possibly corresponds to TRBD1 (6 bases). Trimming shortened V by 0 bases and J by 0 bases, and 8 bases separated the two germline ends. The germline CDR1 and CDR2 sequences are PRHDT and FYEKMQ (reference sequence). The CDR3 runs 15 residues. CDR3 DNA sequence: TGTGCCAGCAGCTTAGGACCAGGGGCTAACTATGGCTACACCTTC. This gives the protein CASSLGPGANYGYTF.

The rearrangement uses TRBV7-9 and TRBJ1-4; 8 bases align to TRBD1. Losses at the gene ends were 5 bases for V and 12 bases for J; bases not matched to a gene: 8. This CDR3 spans 13 amino acids. Germline CDR1 reads SEHNR; CDR2 reads FQNEAQ (reference sequence). CDR3: CASSALAGGELFF. The DNA of the CDR3 is TGTGCCAGCAGCGCCTTGGCAGGGGGCGAACTGTTTTTT.

The gene calls are TRBV7-2 and TRBJ1-5, with no clear D. The CDR3 runs to 16 residues. Germline CDR1 is SGHTA and CDR2 is FQGNSA. Trimming removed 7 bases at V and 1 base at J, with 17 bases between. The CDR3 region is CASTRGPERSNQPQHF. As DNA, the CDR3 is TGTGCCAGCACCCGAGGGCCGGAACGGAGCAATCAGCCCCAGCATTTT.

The rearrangement joins TRBV7-9 to TRBJ2-7, with D perhaps TRBD1 (5 bases). The CDR3 runs 18 residues. Looked up from germline, CDR1 is SEHNR and CDR2 is FQNEAQ (reference sequence). Trimming stripped 5 bases from V and 2 bases from J, with 25 bases between. The CDR3 region has the DNA TGTGCCAGCAGCGGGGCCAGGGTCACTGGTATCGACCCCTACGAGCAGTACTTC. Residues: CASSGARVTGIDPYEQYF.

V and J are TRBV5-1 and TRBJ1-3, with D possibly TRBD1 on 6 matching bases. There are 15 residues in the CDR3. The germline V and J ends were trimmed by 4 bases and 0 bases, with 11 bases remaining between them. The V gene's germline CDR1 is SGHRS and CDR2 YFSETQ. CDR3 residues: CASSDGTNSGNTIYF. DNA for the CDR3: TGCGCCAGCAGCGACGGGACAAACTCTGGAAACACCATATATTTT.

The genes are TRBV4-2 and TRBJ1-5; TRBD1 aligns across 9 bases. The germline CDR1 and CDR2 sequences are LGHNA and YNFKEQ. The CDR3 covers 18 residues. V shed 2 bases, J shed 3 bases, and the junction held 11 bases outside the gene matches. The DNA for the CDR3 is TGTGCCAGCAGCCAAACAGGGGGCTATACCATTGACAATCAGCCCCAGCATTTT. It yields the protein CASSQTGGYTIDNQPQHF.